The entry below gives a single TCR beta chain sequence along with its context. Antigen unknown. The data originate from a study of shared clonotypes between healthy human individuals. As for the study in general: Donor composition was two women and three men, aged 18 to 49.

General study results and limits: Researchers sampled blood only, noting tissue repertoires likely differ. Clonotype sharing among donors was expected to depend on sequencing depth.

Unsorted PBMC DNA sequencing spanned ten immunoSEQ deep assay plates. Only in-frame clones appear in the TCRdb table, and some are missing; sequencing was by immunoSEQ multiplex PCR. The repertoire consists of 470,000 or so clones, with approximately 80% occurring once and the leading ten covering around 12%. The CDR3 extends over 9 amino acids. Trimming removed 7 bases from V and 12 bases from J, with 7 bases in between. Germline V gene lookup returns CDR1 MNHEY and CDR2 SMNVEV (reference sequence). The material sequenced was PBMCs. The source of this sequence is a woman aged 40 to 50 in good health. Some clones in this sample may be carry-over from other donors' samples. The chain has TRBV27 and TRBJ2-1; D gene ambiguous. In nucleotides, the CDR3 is TGTGCCAGCACCCGACCGCAGTTCTTC. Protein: CASTRPQFF.